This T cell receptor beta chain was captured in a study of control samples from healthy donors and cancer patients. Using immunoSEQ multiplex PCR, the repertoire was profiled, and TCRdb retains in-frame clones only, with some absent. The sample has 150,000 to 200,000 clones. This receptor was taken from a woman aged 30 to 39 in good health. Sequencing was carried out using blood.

CDR3 amino acids: CASSRSTGEFGTEAFF. For the CDR3, the DNA is TGCGCCAGCAGCCGGTCGACAGGGGAATTCGGCACTGAAGCTTTCTTT. The chain has TRBV4-1 and TRBJ1-1; 8 bases align to TRBD1. CDR3 length equals 16 residues. J was trimmed by 4 bases and V by 4 bases; bases with no gene match: 11. CDR1 MGHRA and CDR2 YSYEKL come from the germline V gene.